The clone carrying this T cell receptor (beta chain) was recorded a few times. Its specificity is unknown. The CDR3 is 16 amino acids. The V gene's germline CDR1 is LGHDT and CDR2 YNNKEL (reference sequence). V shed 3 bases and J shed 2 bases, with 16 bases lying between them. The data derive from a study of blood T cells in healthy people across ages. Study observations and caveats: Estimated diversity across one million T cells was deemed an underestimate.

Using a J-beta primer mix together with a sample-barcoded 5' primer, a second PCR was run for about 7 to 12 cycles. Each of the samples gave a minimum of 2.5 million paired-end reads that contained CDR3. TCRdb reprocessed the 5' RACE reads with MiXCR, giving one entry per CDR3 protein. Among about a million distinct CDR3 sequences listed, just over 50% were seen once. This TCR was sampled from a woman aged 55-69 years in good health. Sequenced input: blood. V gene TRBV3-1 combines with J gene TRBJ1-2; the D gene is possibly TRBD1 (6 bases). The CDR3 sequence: CASSQPTGRGNYGYTF. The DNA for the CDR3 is TGTGCCAGCAGCCAGCCTACAGGGAGGGGAAACTATGGCTACACCTTC.